Detailed here is one T cell receptor (beta chain). The antigen is unknown. Carried by the TCR beta cDNA libraries were unique molecular identifiers. TCRdb analysed the PCR reads with MiXCR anew, one entry per CDR3 protein. In the table there are over 700,000 distinct CDR3 sequences, just under 30% of which are singletons. The record originates from a study of post-analysis software for immune sequencing data. Regarding the study as a whole: The study found TRBV5-6, TRBV5-1 and TRBV20-1 among 5 or 6 TRBV segments more frequent in patients than controls.

CDR3 length: 15 residues. V was clipped by 10 bases and J by 6 bases; unmatched bases: 18. Germline CDR1 is ENHRY and CDR2 is SYGVKD. The chain links TRBV10-3 to TRBJ2-7; TRBD2 aligns across 7 bases. The sequence was obtained from a girl aged 5-17 years with multiple sclerosis. The source material was blood. The CDR3 spells CATASEAGRLSEQYF. DNA of the CDR3: TGTGCCACAGCCAGTGAAGCGGGAAGGTTGAGCGAGCAGTACTTC.